These 2 T cell receptor beta chains were all obtained from the same sample, sequenced in a study of blood T cell repertoires in COVID-19. TCRdb's copy holds only in-frame clones and misses some; the assay was immunoSEQ multiplex PCR. The sample has 95,000 to 100,000 clones; approximately 81% are singletons. Sequencing was performed on peripheral blood. The receptors derive from a woman aged 80 or over with acute or convalescent COVID-19.

This clone was seen once. CDR3 DNA sequence: TGTGCCAGCTCACCCGGGGTCAGGGGAGAATCTGGCTACACCTTC. Amino acid sequence: CASSPGVRGESGYTF. The rearrangement links TRBV18 to TRBJ1-2; maybe TRBD1 (6 bases). Germline V gene lookup returns CDR1 KGHSH and CDR2 LQKENI. The CDR3 spans 15 residues. Trimming pared 3 bases from V and 7 bases from J, leaving 18 bases between.

This clone was detected only a few times. The genes are TRBV6-1 and TRBJ1-2, with D perhaps TRBD1 (5 bases). Trimming pared 1 base from V and 7 bases from J, leaving 16 bases between. Germline CDR1 and CDR2: MNHNS and SASEGT. This CDR3 is built from 15 residues. The CDR3 sequence is CASSEVWGSPSGYTF. The CDR3, as DNA: TGTGCCAGCAGTGAAGTGTGGGGCAGCCCCAGTGGCTACACCTTC.